These 8 T cell receptor beta chains were sequenced from one sample in a study of vaccination and CD4 T cells after COVID-19. Specified treatment: roughly 11-day PBMC culture with coronavirus spike peptide pools or control peptides (ViraFEST assay). These receptors' targets are unknown. At the Johns Hopkins FTIC core, DNA taken from cultured CD4+ T cells was sequenced by way of the Oncomine TCR Beta short-read assay. In TCRdb, the PCR reads were re-called with MiXCR into one record per CDR3 protein. The profile shows approximately 13,000 distinct CDR3 sequences, approximately 48% of them singletons. Sequencing used CD4+ T cells from blood, cultured in vitro. The receptor source for this set is a human donor who had recovered from COVID-19.

This chain uses TRBV2 with TRBJ1-1; D not resolved. Germline CDR1 reads SNHLY; CDR2 reads FYNNEI. This CDR3 comprises 15 residues. The V and J ends lost 4 bases and 0 bases respectively, with 12 bases between them. Here the CDR3 reads CASSVSPELNTEAFF. The CDR3 DNA sequence: TGTGCCAGCAGTGTGTCGCCTGAATTGAACACTGAAGCTTTCTTT.

V usage is TRBV7-2 and J usage is TRBJ2-1; no clear D. This CDR3 spans 14 amino acids. Looked up from germline, CDR1 is SGHTA and CDR2 is FQGNSA. V gave up 4 bases and J gave up 12 bases, with 19 bases separating them. The CDR3 region has the DNA TGTGCCAGCAGCTCCCGAAACTCCGGATTGGGGCAGTTCTTC. Its protein is CASSSRNSGLGQFF. Filled out from reference TRBV7-2 and TRBJ2-1, the complete variable domain reads GAGVSQSPSNKVTEKGKDVELRCDPISGHTALYWYRQSLGQGLEFLIYFQGNSAPDKSGLPSDRFSAERTGGSVSTLTIQRTQQEDSAVYLCASSSRNSGLGQFFGPGTRLTVL.

As regards this clonotype: The junction departs from the called germline gene at one end, perhaps through a read error. The V and J genes are TRBV7-2 and TRBJ2-3; TRBD1 matches 11 bases. This CDR3 is built from 15 residues. Germline lookup yields CDR1 SGHTA and CDR2 FQGNSA. CDR3 coding DNA: TGTGTCAGCAACTTCGGGACAGGGGGTACAGATACGCAGTATTTT. Translated, it gives CVSNFGTGGTDTQYF.

The V call is TRBV7-3, the J call TRBJ1-1, with D possibly TRBD1 on 5 matching bases. Germline V lookup: CDR1 SGHTA, CDR2 FQGTGA. V lost 5 bases, J lost 5 bases, and 18 bases lay in between. This CDR3 has 15 amino acids. In DNA, the CDR3 is TGTGCCAGCAGCCCCCGAGGGAGGGGCCGGACTGAAGCTTTCTTT. Translating it yields CASSPRGRGRTEAFF. The variable domain in full, completed from reference TRBV7-3 and TRBJ1-1, reads GAGVSQTPSNKVTEKGKYVELRCDPISGHTALYWYRQSLGQGPEFLIYFQGTGAADDSGLPNDRFFAVRPEGSVSTLKIQRTERGDSAVYLCASSPRGRGRTEAFFGQGTRLTVV.

V gene TRBV5-6 combines with J gene TRBJ1-1; 12 bases are a match to TRBD1. The germline V gene encodes CDR1 SGHDT and CDR2 YYEEEE. The CDR3 contains 15 residues. The ends lost 4 bases at V and 6 bases at J; junction bases unmatched: 7. This chain's CDR3 is CASSLRDRGQSEAFF. The CDR3 bases are TGTGCCAGCAGCCTCCGGGACAGGGGGCAATCTGAAGCTTTCTTT.

This sequence joins TRBV20-1 and TRBJ2-3, with no clear D. Trimming removed 5 bases from V and 6 bases from J, with 9 bases in between. This CDR3 region has 11 residues. Germline-derived CDR1 and CDR2 are DFQATT and SNEGSKA (reference sequence). CDR3 protein: CSALRSDTQYF. The CDR3 region has the DNA TGCAGTGCTCTGAGATCTGATACGCAGTATTTT.

This clonotype appeared a few times. The chain carries TRBV24-1 and TRBJ1-1, with D possibly matching TRBD1 (5 bases). The germline V and J ends were trimmed by 3 bases and 6 bases, with 10 bases remaining between them. Germline V gene lookup returns CDR1 KGHDR and CDR2 SFDVKD. This CDR3 region has 13 residues. This chain's CDR3 is CATSDPDRPEAFF. DNA for the CDR3: TGTGCCACCAGTGATCCAGACAGACCTGAAGCTTTCTTT.

The chain uses TRBV6-1 and TRBJ1-1; 7 nucleotides agree with TRBD1. The V and J ends lost 8 bases and 5 bases, in that order; junction bases with no gene match: 5. CDR3 length: 12 residues. In germline, CDR1 is MNHNS, CDR2 SASEGT. The CDR3 bases are TGTGCCAGCGGGGGGACAGATACTGAAGCTTTCTTT. It translates to CASGGTDTEAFF.